The present T cell receptor (beta chain) was sequenced within a study of blood T cell repertoires in COVID-19. Produced via immunoSEQ multiplex PCR; TCRdb's table is partial and in-frame only. The data show about 36,000 clones, with 75% to 90% seen just once and 40% to 50% held by the top ten. This clone was found a few times. CDR1 and CDR2 from the germline V gene are LNHDA and SQIVND (reference sequence). CDR3 length: 14 residues. After removal of 6 bases from V and 5 bases from J, the junction contained 8 bases not matched to a gene. This sequence was found in a human donor in a cohort sampled during active or convalescent COVID-19. The donor label of this sample is uncertain. The chain joins TRBV19 to TRBJ2-5, with TRBD1 matching over 8 bases. The source material was peripheral blood. The CDR3 region is CASSPPGGRETQYF. The DNA of the CDR3 is TGTGCCAGTAGCCCTCCAGGGGGCAGGGAGACCCAGTACTTC.